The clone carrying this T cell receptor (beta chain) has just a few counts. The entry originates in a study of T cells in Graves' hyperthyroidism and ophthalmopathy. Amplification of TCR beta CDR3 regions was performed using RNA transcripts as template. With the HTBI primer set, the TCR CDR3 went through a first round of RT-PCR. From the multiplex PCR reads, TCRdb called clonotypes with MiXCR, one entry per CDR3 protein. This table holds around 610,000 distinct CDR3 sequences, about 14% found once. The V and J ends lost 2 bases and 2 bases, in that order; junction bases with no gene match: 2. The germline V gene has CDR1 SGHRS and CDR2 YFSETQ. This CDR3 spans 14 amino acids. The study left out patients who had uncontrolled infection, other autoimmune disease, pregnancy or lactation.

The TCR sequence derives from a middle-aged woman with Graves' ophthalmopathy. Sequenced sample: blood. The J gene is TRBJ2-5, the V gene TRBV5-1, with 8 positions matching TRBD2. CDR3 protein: CASSLRLAQETQYF. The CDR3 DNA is TGCGCCAGCAGCTTACGACTAGCGCAAGAGACCCAGTACTTC.